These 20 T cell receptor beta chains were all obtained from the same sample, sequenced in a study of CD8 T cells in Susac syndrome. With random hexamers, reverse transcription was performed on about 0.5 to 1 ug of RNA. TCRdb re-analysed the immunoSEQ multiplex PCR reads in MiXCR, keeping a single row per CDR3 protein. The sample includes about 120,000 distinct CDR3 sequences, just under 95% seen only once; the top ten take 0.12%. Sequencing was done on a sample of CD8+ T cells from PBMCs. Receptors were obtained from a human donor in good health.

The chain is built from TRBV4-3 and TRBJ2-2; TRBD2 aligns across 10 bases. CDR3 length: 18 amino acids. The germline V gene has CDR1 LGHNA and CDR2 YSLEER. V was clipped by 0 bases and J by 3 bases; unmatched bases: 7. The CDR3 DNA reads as TGCGCCAGCAGCCAAGAAGAAAGGCTAGCGGGAGACACCGGGGAGCTGTTTTTT. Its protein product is CASSQEERLAGDTGELFF.

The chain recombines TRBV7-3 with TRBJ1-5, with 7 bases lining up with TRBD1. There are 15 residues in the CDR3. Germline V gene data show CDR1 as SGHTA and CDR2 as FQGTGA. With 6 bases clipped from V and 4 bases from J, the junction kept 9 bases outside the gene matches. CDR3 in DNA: TGTGCCAGCAGGGGGGACAGTCAGCTAAATCAGCCCCAGCATTTT. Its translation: CASRGDSQLNQPQHF.

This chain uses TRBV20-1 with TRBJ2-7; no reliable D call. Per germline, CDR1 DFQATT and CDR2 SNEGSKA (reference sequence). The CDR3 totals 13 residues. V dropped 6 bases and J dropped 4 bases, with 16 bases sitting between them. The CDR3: CSAIPGTFYEQYF. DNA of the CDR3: TGCAGTGCAATACCAGGAACCTTTTACGAGCAGTACTTC.

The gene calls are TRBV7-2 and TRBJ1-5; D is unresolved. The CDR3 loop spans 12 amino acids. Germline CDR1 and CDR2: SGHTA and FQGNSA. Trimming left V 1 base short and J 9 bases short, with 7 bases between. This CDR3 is CASSLDIGPQHF. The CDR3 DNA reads TGTGCCAGCAGCTTAGATATCGGGCCCCAGCATTTT.

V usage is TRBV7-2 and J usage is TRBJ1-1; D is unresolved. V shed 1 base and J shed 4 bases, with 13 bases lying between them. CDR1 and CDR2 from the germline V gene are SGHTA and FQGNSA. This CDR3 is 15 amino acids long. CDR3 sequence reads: CASSLGLRKATEAFF. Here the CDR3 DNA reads TGTGCCAGCAGCTTAGGACTCCGGAAAGCCACTGAAGCTTTCTTT.

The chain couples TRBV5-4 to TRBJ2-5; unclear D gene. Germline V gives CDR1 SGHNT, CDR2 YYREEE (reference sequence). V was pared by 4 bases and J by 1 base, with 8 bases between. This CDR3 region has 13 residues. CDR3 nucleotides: TGTGCCAGCAGCCCCGCCGCCCAAGAGACCCAGTACTTC. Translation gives CASSPAAQETQYF.

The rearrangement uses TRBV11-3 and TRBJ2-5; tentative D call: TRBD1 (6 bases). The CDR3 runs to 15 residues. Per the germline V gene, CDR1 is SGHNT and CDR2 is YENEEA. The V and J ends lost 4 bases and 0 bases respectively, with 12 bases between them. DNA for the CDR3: TGTGCCAGCAGCTCCCCGCGACAGGACCAAGAGACCCAGTACTTC. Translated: CASSSPRQDQETQYF.

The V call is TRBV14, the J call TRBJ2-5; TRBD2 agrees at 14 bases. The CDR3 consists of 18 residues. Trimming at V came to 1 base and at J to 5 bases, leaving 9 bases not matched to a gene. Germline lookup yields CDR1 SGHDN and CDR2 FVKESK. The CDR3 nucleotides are TGTGCCAGCAGCCAAGTGGCCCCGGGACTAGCGGGAGTTGAGACCCAGTACTTC. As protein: CASSQVAPGLAGVETQYF. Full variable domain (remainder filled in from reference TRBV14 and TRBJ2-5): EAGVTQFPSHSVIEKGQTVTLRCDPISGHDNLYWYRRVMGKEIKFLLHFVKESKQDESGMPNNRFLAERTGGTYSTLKVQPAELEDSGVYFCASSQVAPGLAGVETQYFGPGTRLLVL.

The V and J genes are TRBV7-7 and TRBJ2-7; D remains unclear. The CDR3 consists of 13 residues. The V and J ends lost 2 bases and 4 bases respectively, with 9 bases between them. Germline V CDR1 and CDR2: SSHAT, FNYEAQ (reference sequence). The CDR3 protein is CASSLFQGYEQYF. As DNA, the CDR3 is TGTGCCAGCAGCTTATTTCAAGGGTACGAGCAGTACTTC.

CDR3 DNA sequence: TGTGCCAGCAGCGGAAGCGGAGTCCAAGAGACCCAGTACTTC. Translation: CASSGSGVQETQYF. This chain connects TRBV9 to TRBJ2-5, with D possibly matching TRBD2 (5 bases). CDR3 length: 14 residues. V was trimmed by 3 bases and J by 1 base, leaving 10 bases between them. Germline CDR1 SGDLS, CDR2 YYNGEE.

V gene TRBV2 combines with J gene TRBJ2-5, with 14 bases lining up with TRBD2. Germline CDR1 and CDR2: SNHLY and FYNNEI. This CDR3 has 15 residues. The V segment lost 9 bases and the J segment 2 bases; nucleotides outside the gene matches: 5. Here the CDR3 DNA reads TGTGCCAGTGGGACTAGCGGGGGTCGGCAAGAGACCCAGTACTTC. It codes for CASGTSGGRQETQYF.

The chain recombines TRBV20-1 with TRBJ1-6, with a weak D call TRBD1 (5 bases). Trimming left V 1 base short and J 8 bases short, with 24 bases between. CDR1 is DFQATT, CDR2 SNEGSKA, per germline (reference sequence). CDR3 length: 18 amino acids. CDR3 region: CSARAPSQGLSSYSPLHF. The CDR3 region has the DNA TGCAGTGCTAGAGCTCCGAGCCAGGGCCTCTCTTCCTATTCACCCCTCCACTTT.

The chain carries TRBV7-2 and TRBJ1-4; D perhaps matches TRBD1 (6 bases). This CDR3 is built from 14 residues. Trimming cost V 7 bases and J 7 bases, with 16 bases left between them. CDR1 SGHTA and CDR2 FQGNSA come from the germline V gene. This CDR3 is CASTRGAGFEKLFF. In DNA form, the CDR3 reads TGTGCCAGCACCCGGGGGGCTGGATTTGAAAAACTGTTTTTT. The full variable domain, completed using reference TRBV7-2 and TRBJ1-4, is GAGVSQSPSNKVTEKGKDVELRCDPISGHTALYWYRQSLGQGLEFLIYFQGNSAPDKSGLPSDRFSAERTGGSVSTLTIQRTQQEDSAVYLCASTRGAGFEKLFFGSGTQLSVL.

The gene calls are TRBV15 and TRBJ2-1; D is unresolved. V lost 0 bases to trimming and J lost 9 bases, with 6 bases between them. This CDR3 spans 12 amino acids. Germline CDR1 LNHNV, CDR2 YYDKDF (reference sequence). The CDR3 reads CATSRDSIEQFF. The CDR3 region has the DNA TGTGCCACCAGCAGAGATAGTATTGAGCAGTTCTTC.

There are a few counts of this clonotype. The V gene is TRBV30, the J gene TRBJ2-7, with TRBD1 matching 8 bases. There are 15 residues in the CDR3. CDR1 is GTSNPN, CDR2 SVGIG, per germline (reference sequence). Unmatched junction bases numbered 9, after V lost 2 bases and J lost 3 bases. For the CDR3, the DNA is TGTGCCTGGAGTCGGAGCAGGGGGCCCCACTACGAGCAGTACTTC. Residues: CAWSRSRGPHYEQYF.

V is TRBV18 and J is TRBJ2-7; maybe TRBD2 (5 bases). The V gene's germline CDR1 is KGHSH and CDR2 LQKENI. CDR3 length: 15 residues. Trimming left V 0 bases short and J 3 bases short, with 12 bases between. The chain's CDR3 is CASSPPSASSYEQYF. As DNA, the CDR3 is TGTGCCAGCTCACCACCTAGCGCTTCCAGCTACGAGCAGTACTTC.

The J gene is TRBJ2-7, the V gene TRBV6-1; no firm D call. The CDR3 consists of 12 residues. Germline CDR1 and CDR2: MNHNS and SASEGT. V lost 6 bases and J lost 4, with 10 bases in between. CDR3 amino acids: CASRQPPYEQYF. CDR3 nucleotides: TGTGCCAGCAGACAGCCGCCGTACGAGCAGTACTTC.

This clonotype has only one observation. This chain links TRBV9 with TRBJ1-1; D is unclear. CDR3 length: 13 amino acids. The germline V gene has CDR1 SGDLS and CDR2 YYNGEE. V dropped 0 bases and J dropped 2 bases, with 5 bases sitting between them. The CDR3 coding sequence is TGTGCCAGCAGCGTAGGCGCTAACACTGAAGCTTTCTTT. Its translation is CASSVGANTEAFF.

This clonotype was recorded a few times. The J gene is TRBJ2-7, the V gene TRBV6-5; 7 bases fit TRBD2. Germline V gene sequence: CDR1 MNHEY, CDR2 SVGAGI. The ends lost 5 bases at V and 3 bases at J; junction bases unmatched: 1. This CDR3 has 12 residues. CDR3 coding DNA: TGTGCCAGCAGTGGGGGGGACTACGAGCAGTACTTC. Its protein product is CASSGGDYEQYF.

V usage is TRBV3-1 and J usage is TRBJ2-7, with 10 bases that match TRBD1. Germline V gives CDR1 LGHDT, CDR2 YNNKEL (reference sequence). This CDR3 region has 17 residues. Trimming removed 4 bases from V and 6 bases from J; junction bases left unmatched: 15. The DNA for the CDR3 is TGTGCCAGCAGCCCCAGCCCGGGGACAGGGGATGTTCGCGAGCAGTACTTC. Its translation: CASSPSPGTGDVREQYF.